Presented here are 12 T cell receptor beta chains from one specimen sequenced in a study of shared clonotypes between healthy human individuals. TCRdb keeps only in-frame clones here, not all; method: immunoSEQ multiplex PCR. In the table there are roughly 1,000,000 clones, more than 75% of which are singletons. The sequencing input was memory CD4+ T cells from PBMCs. Regarding subset: CD45RA-negative fraction. These TCRs come from a man aged 18 to 30 in good health. Some clones in this sample may be carry-over from other donors' samples.

The chain employs TRBV5-1 and TRBJ1-3, with D tentatively TRBD1 (5 bases). CDR1 and CDR2 from the germline V gene are SGHRS and YFSETQ. The CDR3 runs 15 residues. Trimming removed 3 bases from V and 0 bases from J, with 10 bases in between. The chain's CDR3 is CASSSDTSSGNTIYF. CDR3 DNA sequence: TGCGCCAGCAGCTCGGACACGAGCTCTGGAAACACCATATATTTT.

This rearrangement joins TRBV18 to TRBJ1-5; TRBD1 matches at 9 bases. There are 16 residues in the CDR3. Per germline, CDR1 KGHSH and CDR2 LQKENI. V lost 6 bases to trimming and J lost 0 bases; unmatched junction nucleotides: 6. CDR3 sequence: CASSAQGASSNQPQHF. The DNA for the CDR3 is TGTGCCAGCTCCGCACAGGGGGCTTCTAGCAATCAGCCCCAGCATTTT. The whole variable domain, remainder taken from reference TRBV18 and TRBJ1-5, is NAGVMQNPRHLVRRRGQEARLRCSPMKGHSHVYWYRQLPEEGLKFMVYLQKENIIDESGMPKERFSAEFPKEGPSILRIQQVVRGDSAAYFCASSAQGASSNQPQHFGDGTRLSIL.

This rearrangement joins TRBV9 to TRBJ2-3; the match to TRBD2 covers 8 bases. Germline-derived CDR1 and CDR2 are SGDLS and YYNGEE. Trimming cost V 4 bases and J 5 bases; bases outside gene matches: 9. This CDR3 has 15 residues. The CDR3 here is CASSFLAGSGDTQYF. The CDR3 DNA reads as TGTGCCAGCAGCTTTTTAGCGGGATCTGGAGATACGCAGTATTTT.

The V gene is TRBV25-1, the J gene TRBJ2-1; D unresolved. Germline lookup yields CDR1 MGHDK and CDR2 SYGVNS. The CDR3 is 11 residues long. V was cut by 4 bases and J by 9 bases, with 7 bases left in between. CDR3 sequence reads: CASSGLFEQFF. CDR3 nucleotide sequence: TGTGCCAGCAGTGGCCTTTTTGAGCAGTTCTTC.

The chain employs TRBV6-5 and TRBJ1-3, with D maybe TRBD1 (6 bases). Germline V CDR1 and CDR2: MNHEY, SVGAGI. The ends were cut back, 6 bases at V and 0 bases at J, with 12 bases in the middle. This CDR3 has 15 amino acids. The CDR3 region is CASRRGQNSGNTIYF. The CDR3 DNA reads TGTGCCAGCAGGCGTGGACAGAACTCTGGAAACACCATATATTTT.

V is TRBV11-3 and J is TRBJ2-1; D ambiguous. V gave up 2 bases and J gave up 8 bases, with 4 bases separating them. This CDR3 contains 11 residues. Germline-derived CDR1 and CDR2 are SGHNT and YENEEA. CDR3: CASSLRDEQFF. In DNA form, the CDR3 reads TGTGCCAGCAGCTTAAGGGATGAGCAGTTCTTC.

Note on this clone: This sequence is one base from a far larger clone and is likely a read error. V gene TRBV5-4 combines with J gene TRBJ2-7; maybe TRBD2 (5 bases). There are 17 residues in the CDR3. In germline, CDR1 is SGHNT, CDR2 YYREEE (reference sequence). The CDR3 DNA is TGTGCCAGCAGCTTAGGGCCCACGGGAATTGTGTCCTACGGGCAGTACTTC. Its protein product is CASSLGPTGIVSYGQYF.

V and J are TRBV6-1 and TRBJ1-3; the D is unclear. Deletions cut 8 bases from V and 0 bases from J, with 11 bases between. This CDR3 spans 14 amino acids. Germline CDR1 reads MNHNS; CDR2 reads SASEGT. The CDR3 loop reads CASSGTASGNTIYF. CDR3 DNA: TGTGCCAGCTCGGGCACTGCCTCTGGAAACACCATATATTTT.

This chain connects TRBV5-1 to TRBJ2-7, with D perhaps TRBD1 (5 bases). CDR3 length: 12 amino acids. Trimming took 4 bases from V and 4 from J, leaving 9 bases between them. The germline V gene encodes CDR1 SGHRS and CDR2 YFSETQ. This CDR3 reads CASSGRGYEQYF. The CDR3 coding sequence is TGCGCCAGCAGCGGAAGGGGTTACGAGCAGTACTTC.

The chain uses TRBV20-1 and TRBJ2-2; TRBD1 is a possible D gene (5 bases). Germline CDR1 DFQATT, CDR2 SNEGSKA (reference sequence). The ends were cut back, 7 bases at V and 5 bases at J, with 8 bases in the middle. The CDR3 loop spans 11 amino acids. Here the CDR3 reads CSVGATGELFF. CDR3 DNA: TGCAGTGTTGGGGCGACCGGGGAGCTGTTTTTT.

The chain links TRBV5-1 to TRBJ2-3; TRBD1 might be the D (6 bases). The length of the CDR3 is 15 residues. Trimming left V 4 bases short and J 2 bases short, with 14 bases between. The V gene's germline CDR1 is SGHRS and CDR2 YFSETQ. The CDR3 loop is CASSTQGYLTDTQYF. The CDR3 DNA reads TGCGCCAGCAGCACACAGGGTTACCTCACAGATACGCAGTATTTT. The full variable domain, in which reference TRBV5-1 and TRBJ2-3 provide the parts outside the CDR3, is KAGVTQTPRYLIKTRGQQVTLSCSPISGHRSVSWYQQTPGQGLQFLFEYFSETQRNKGNFPGRFSGRQFSNSRSEMNVSTLELGDSALYLCASSTQGYLTDTQYFGPGTRLTVL.

CDR3 residues: CASSEAGLSGNTIYF. Written as DNA, the CDR3 is TGTGCCAGCAGTGAAGCAGGCCTCTCTGGAAACACCATATATTTT. The genes are TRBV2 and TRBJ1-3; D not resolved. Deletions cut 0 bases from V and 0 bases from J, with 6 bases between. The CDR3 is 15 amino acids. Germline CDR1 and CDR2: SNHLY and FYNNEI.